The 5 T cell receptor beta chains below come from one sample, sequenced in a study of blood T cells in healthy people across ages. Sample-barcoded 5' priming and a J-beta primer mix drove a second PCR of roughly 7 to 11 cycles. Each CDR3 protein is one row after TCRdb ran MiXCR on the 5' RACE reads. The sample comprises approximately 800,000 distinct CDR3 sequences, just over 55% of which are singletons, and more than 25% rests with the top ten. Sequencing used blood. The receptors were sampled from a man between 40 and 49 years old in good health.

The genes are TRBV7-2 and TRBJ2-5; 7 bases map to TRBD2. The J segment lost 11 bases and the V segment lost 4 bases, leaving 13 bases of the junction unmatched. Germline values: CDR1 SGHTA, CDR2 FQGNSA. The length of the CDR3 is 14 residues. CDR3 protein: CASSSTSQNNEQYF. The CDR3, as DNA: TGTGCCAGCAGCTCGACTAGCCAGAACAATGAGCAGTACTTC.

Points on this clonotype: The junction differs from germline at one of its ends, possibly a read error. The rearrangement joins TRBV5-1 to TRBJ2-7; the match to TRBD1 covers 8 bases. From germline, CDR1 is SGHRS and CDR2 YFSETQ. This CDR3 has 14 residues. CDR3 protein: CAGSLEQGAYEQYF. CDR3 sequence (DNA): TGCGCCGGCAGCTTGGAACAGGGGGCCTACGAGCAGTACTTC.

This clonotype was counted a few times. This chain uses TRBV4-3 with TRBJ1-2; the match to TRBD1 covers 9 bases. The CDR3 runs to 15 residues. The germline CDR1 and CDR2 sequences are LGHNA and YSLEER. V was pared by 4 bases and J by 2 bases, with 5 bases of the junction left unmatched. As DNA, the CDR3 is TGCGCCAGCAGCCCCGGACAGGGGCTAAACTATGGCTACACCTTC. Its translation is CASSPGQGLNYGYTF.

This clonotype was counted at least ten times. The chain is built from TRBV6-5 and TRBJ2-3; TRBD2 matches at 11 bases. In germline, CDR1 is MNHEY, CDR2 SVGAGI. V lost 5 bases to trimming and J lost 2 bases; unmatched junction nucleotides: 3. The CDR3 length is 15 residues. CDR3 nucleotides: TGTGCCAGCAGTACGACTAGCGGGATCACAGATACGCAGTATTTT. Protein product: CASSTTSGITDTQYF.

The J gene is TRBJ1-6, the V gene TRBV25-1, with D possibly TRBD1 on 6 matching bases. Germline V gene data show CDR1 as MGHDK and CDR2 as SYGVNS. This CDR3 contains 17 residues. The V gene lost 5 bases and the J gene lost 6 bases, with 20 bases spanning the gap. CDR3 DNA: TGTGCCAGCAGTCTACAGCCTGCGGGGGCCGCTAATTCACCCCTCCACTTT. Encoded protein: CASSLQPAGAANSPLHF.